This is a list of T cell receptor beta chains from one sample in a study of beta chain features in type 1 diabetes. Assay used: immunoSEQ multiplex PCR; TCRdb lists only in-frame clones, some missing. The table has more than 300,000 clones, over 8.5% seen once. Sequencing was done on a sample of central memory CD4+ T cells from blood. Every receptor here comes from a man aged 25-45 years with type 1 diabetes. The CDR3 runs from the conserved cysteine through the conserved F or W. Each record gives: D gene, V gene, clone size, J gene, CDR3 protein, CDR3 DNA. D genes are given only for firm matches. Part of the rows lack a size; the others show once, few, many or a class for expanded clones.

TRBD2,TRBV7-2,.,TRBJ2-3,CASSSYALAGGPSDTQYF,TGTGCCAGCAGCTCCTATGCACTAGCGGGAGGGCCATCAGATACGCAGTATTTT
.,TRBV5-4,.,TRBJ2-7,CASSLEAGIGYEQYF,TGTGCCAGCAGCTTAGAGGCAGGGATAGGCTACGAGCAGTACTTC
.,TRBV11-3,.,TRBJ2-3,CASSNQLGLYDTQYF,TGTGCCAGCAGCAATCAACTAGGCCTCTACGATACGCAGTATTTT
.,TRBV19,few,TRBJ2-3,CASSKGHGDTQYF,TGTGCCAGTAGTAAGGGCCACGGAGATACGCAGTATTTT
.,TRBV29-1,few,TRBJ1-1,CSVDVWSLNTEAFF,TGCAGCGTTGACGTCTGGAGCTTGAACACTGAAGCTTTCTTT
.,TRBV10-3,many,TRBJ1-2,CAISDRADYGYTF,TGTGCCATCAGTGACAGGGCGGACTATGGCTACACCTTC
.,TRBV7-2,.,TRBJ2-2,CASSRAGSNTGELFF,TGTGCCAGCAGCCGTGCCGGGTCGAACACCGGGGAGCTGTTTTTT
.,TRBV5-1,.,TRBJ1-1,CASSQGNTEAFF,TGCGCCAGCAGTCAAGGGAACACTGAAGCTTTCTTT
.,TRBV6-5,few,TRBJ1-1,CASTHGGAMNTEAFF,TGTGCCAGCACCCACGGGGGGGCAATGAACACTGAAGCTTTCTTT
.,TRBV29-1,.,TRBJ1-1,CSVEAGLATEAFF,TGCAGCGTTGAAGCCGGGTTGGCCACTGAAGCTTTCTTT
.,TRBV30,.,TRBJ2-6,CASTDSSSGANVLTF,TGTGCCTCTACGGACAGTTCCTCTGGGGCCAACGTCCTGACTTTC
.,TRBV7-9,few,TRBJ2-3,CASSLVGLGQYF,TGTGCCAGCAGCTTGGTGGGACTCGGGCAGTATTTT
TRBD2,TRBV7-2,few,TRBJ2-3,CASSVTGTSGIRGTQYF,TGTGCCAGCAGCGTCACCGGGACTAGCGGGATACGGGGTACGCAGTATTTT
TRBD2,TRBV5-1,.,TRBJ2-5,CASSQGTSGREETQYF,TGCGCCAGCAGCCAAGGGACTAGCGGGAGGGAAGAGACCCAGTACTTC
TRBD1,TRBV18,.,TRBJ1-2,CASSHDRERGYTF,TGTGCCAGCTCACATGACAGGGAACGCGGCTACACCTTC
.,TRBV5-1,.,TRBJ2-2,CASSLRGRGNTGELFF,TGCGCCAGCAGCTTGCGTGGCAGGGGGAACACCGGGGAGCTGTTTTTT
TRBD2,TRBV5-1,few,TRBJ2-3,CASSLGTTSFTDTQYF,TGCGCCAGCAGCTTAGGGACTACCTCCTTCACAGATACGCAGTATTTT
TRBD2,TRBV10-1,few,TRBJ2-2,CASSESVSGEGTGELFF,TGCGCCAGCAGTGAGTCTGTTAGCGGGGAAGGAACCGGGGAGCTGTTTTTT
TRBD1,TRBV7-9,many,TRBJ1-4,CASSTGQGLNEKLFF,TGTGCCAGCAGCACGGGACAGGGACTTAATGAAAAACTGTTTTTT
.,TRBV19,.,TRBJ1-1,CASSVQGENTEAFF,TGTGCCAGTAGTGTTCAGGGCGAGAACACTGAAGCTTTCTTT
.,TRBV19,.,TRBJ2-1,CASKWMSGDEQFF,TGTGCCAGTAAATGGATGTCGGGCGATGAGCAGTTCTTC
.,TRBV5-1,few,TRBJ2-1,CASSPDGGGNEQFF,TGCGCCAGCAGCCCCGATGGAGGTGGCAATGAGCAGTTCTTC
.,TRBV19,few,TRBJ2-2,CASSSGNTGELFF,TGTGCCAGTAGTAGCGGGAACACCGGGGAGCTGTTTTTT
.,TRBV28,.,TRBJ1-1,CASRVTNTEAFF,TGTGCCAGCAGAGTCACGAACACTGAAGCTTTCTTT
TRBD1,TRBV28,few,TRBJ2-3,CASSPQGRADTQYF,TGTGCCAGCAGTCCACAGGGGAGAGCAGATACGCAGTATTTT
.,TRBV7-9,few,TRBJ2-5,CASSSQRFSQETQYF,TGTGCCAGCAGCTCCCAGCGGTTTTCCCAAGAGACCCAGTACTTC
.,TRBV14,many,TRBJ1-5,CASSQDRGQPQHF,TGTGCCAGCAGCCAAGATCGGGGTCAGCCCCAGCATTTT
TRBD2,TRBV11-1,.,TRBJ2-7,CASSWATSGSPYEQYF,TGTGCCAGCAGCTGGGCGACTAGCGGGAGCCCCTACGAGCAGTACTTC
.,TRBV10-3,.,TRBJ1-5,CAISFSGTQPQHF,TGTGCCATCAGCTTCTCAGGGACTCAGCCCCAGCATTTT
.,TRBV6-1,few,TRBJ2-1,CASSPQQSYNEQFF,TGTGCCAGCAGTCCCCAGCAGAGTTACAATGAGCAGTTCTTC
TRBD1,TRBV5-1,.,TRBJ1-4,CASSQGAANEKLFF,TGCGCCAGCAGCCAGGGGGCGGCTAATGAAAAACTGTTTTTT
TRBD2,TRBV27,few,TRBJ2-1,CASRPSGSHNEQFF,TGTGCCAGTCGACCTAGCGGGAGTCACAATGAGCAGTTCTTC
TRBD1,TRBV6-6,.,TRBJ1-5,CASSLTGAFNQPQHF,TGTGCCAGCAGCCTAACAGGGGCCTTCAATCAGCCCCAGCATTTT
.,TRBV29-1,many,TRBJ1-5,CSVDEPNQPQHF,TGCAGCGTTGATGAGCCCAATCAGCCCCAGCATTTT
TRBD1,TRBV19,.,TRBJ1-2,CASAGQGNYGYTF,TGTGCCAGCGCCGGACAGGGGAACTATGGCTACACCTTC
.,TRBV7-3,.,TRBJ2-1,CASSRVSGDEQFF,TGTGCCAGCAGCCGGGTATCGGGGGATGAGCAGTTCTTC
.,TRBV5-1,few,TRBJ2-5,CASSRYSGSQETQYF,TGCGCCAGCAGCCGATACTCAGGGTCGCAAGAGACCCAGTACTTC
TRBD1,TRBV7-9,few,TRBJ1-2,CASSVRTGWESF,TGTGCCAGCAGTGTAAGGACAGGGTGGGAGTCCTTC
.,TRBV6-6,.,TRBJ2-5,CAISEGVSIQETQYF,TGTGCCATCAGTGAGGGAGTCAGCATACAAGAGACCCAGTACTTC
TRBD2,TRBV6-5,.,TRBJ2-7,CASSYSVLAGGDEQYF,TGTGCCAGCAGTTACTCAGTACTAGCGGGAGGCGACGAGCAGTACTTC
.,TRBV7-7,.,TRBJ1-5,CASSNGWDQPQHF,TGTGCTAGCAGCAACGGGTGGGATCAGCCCCAGCATTTT
.,TRBV30,.,TRBJ1-2,CAWTRHRVLGYGYTF,TGTGCCTGGACACGGCACAGGGTCCTGGGGTATGGCTACACCTTC
.,TRBV11-1,few,TRBJ1-2,CASSSLQGSGYGYTF,TGTGCCAGCAGTTCATTACAGGGTTCGGGATATGGCTACACCTTC
.,TRBV7-7,.,TRBJ2-5,CASSPKGTGETQYF,TGTGCTAGCAGCCCTAAGGGAACGGGAGAGACCCAGTACTTC
.,TRBV5-4,.,TRBJ2-7,CASTHGGTSQNEQYF,TGTGCCAGCACCCATGGAGGGACGAGTCAGAACGAGCAGTACTTC
.,TRBV28,many,TRBJ2-4,CATDRPGTAKNIQYF,TGTGCCACAGACCGTCCCGGGACAGCCAAAAACATTCAGTACTTC
.,TRBV5-4,many,TRBJ1-2,CASSLGAGVGNGYTF,TGTGCCAGCAGCTTGGGGGCAGGAGTGGGAAATGGCTACACCTTC
.,TRBV29-1,.,TRBJ1-1,CSVSRGGTEAFF,TGCAGCGTATCCAGGGGTGGGACTGAAGCTTTCTTT
.,TRBV15,.,TRBJ2-2,CATSKEGRDTGELFF,TGTGCCACCAGCAAAGAGGGGCGGGATACCGGGGAGCTGTTTTTT
.,TRBV6-5,.,TRBJ1-1,CASKNFNTEAFF,TGTGCCAGCAAGAATTTCAACACTGAAGCTTTCTTT
.,TRBV4-3,.,TRBJ2-1,CASSQDPVRGNEQFF,TGCGCCAGCAGCCAAGATCCCGTTAGGGGGAATGAGCAGTTCTTC
.,TRBV6-6,few,TRBJ1-1,CASSYHTLNTEAFF,TGTGCCAGCAGTTACCATACACTGAACACTGAAGCTTTCTTT
.,TRBV6-1,.,TRBJ1-2,CASGVILGANYGYTF,TGTGCCAGCGGTGTGATACTGGGGGCGAACTATGGCTACACCTTC
.,TRBV6-6,.,TRBJ1-1,CASSFPTGKRNTEAFF,TGTGCCAGCAGCTTCCCCACAGGGAAGAGGAACACTGAAGCTTTCTTT
.,TRBV10-3,.,TRBJ2-3,CASSPPGTDTQYF,TGTGCCAGCAGCCCCCCTGGTACAGATACGCAGTATTTT
.,TRBV28,.,TRBJ1-5,CAVGVSTSNQPQHF,TGTGCCGTGGGGGTCTCTACAAGCAATCAGCCCCAGCATTTT